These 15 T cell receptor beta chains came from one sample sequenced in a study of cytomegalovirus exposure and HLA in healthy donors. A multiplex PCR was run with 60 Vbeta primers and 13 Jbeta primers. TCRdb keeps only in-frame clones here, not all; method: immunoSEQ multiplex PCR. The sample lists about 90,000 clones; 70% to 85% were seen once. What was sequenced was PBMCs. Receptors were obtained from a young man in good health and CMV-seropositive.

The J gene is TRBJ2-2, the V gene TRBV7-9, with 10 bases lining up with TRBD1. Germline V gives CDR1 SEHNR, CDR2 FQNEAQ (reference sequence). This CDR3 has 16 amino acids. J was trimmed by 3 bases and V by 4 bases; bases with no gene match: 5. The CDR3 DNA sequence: TGTGCCAGCAGCTCGACAGGGGGCGAGGACACCGGGGAGCTGTTTTTT. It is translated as CASSSTGGEDTGELFF. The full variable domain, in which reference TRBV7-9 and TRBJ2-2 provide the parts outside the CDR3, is DTGVSQNPRHKITKRGQNVTFRCDPISEHNRLYWYRQTLGQGPEFLTYFQNEAQLEKSRLLSDRFSAERPKGSFSTLEIQRTEQGDSAMYLCASSSTGGEDTGELFFGEGSRLTVL.

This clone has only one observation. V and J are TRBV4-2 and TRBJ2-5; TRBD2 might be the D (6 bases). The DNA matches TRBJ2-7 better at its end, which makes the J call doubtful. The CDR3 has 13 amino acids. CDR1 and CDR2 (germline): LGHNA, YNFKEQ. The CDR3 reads CASSPGVSYEQYF. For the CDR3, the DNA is TGTGCCAGTTCTCCGGGGGTTTCCTACGAGCAGTACTTC.

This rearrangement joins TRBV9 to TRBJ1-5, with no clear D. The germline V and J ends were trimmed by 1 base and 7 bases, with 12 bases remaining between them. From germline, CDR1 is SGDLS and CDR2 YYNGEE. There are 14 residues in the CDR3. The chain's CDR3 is CASSVNGERQPQHF. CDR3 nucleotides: TGTGCCAGCAGCGTAAACGGGGAGAGACAGCCCCAGCATTTT.

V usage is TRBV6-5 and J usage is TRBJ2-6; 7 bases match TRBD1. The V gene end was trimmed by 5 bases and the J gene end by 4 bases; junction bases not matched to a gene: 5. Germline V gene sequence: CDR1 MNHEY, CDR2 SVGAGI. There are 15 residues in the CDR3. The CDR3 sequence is CASSKGADGANVLTF. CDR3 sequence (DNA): TGTGCCAGCAGTAAGGGGGCGGACGGGGCCAACGTCCTGACTTTC.

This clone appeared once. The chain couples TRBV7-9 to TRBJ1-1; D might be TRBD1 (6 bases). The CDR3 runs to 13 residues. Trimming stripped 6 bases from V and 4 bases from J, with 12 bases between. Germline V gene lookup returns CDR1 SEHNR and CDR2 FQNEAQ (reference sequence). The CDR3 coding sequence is TGTGCCAGCAGACGCTCAGGGGTCACTGAAGCTTTCTTT. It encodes CASRRSGVTEAFF.

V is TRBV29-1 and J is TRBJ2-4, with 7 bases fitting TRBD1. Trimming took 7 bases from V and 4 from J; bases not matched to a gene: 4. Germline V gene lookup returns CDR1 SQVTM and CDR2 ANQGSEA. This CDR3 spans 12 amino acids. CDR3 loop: CSAWGQKNIQYF. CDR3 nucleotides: TGCAGCGCCTGGGGACAGAAAAACATTCAGTACTTC.

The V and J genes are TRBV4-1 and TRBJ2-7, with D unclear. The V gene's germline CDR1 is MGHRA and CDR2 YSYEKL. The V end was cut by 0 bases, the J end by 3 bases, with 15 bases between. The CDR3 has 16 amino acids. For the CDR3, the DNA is TGCGCCAGCAGCCAAGAACATTCAGGAAAATACTACGAGCAGTACTTC. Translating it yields CASSQEHSGKYYEQYF.

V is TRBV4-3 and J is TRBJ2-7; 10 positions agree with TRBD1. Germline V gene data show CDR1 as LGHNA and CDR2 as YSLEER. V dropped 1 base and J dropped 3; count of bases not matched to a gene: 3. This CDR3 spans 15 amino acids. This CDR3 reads CASSQAGTGDYEQYF. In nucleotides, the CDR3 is TGCGCCAGCAGCCAAGCAGGGACAGGGGACTACGAGCAGTACTTC.

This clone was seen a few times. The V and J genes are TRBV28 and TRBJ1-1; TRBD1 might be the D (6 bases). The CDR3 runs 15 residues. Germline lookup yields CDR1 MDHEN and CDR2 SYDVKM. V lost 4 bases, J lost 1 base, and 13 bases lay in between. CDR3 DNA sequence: TGTGCCAGCAGTTCCCCGACAGGCTCGAACACTGAAGCTTTCTTT. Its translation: CASSSPTGSNTEAFF.

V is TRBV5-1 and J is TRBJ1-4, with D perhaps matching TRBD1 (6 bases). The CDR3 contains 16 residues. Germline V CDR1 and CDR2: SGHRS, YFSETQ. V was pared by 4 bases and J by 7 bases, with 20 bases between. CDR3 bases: TGCGCCAGCAGCCCCGAAACAGGGTTGGGTGGTGAAAAACTGTTTTTT. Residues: CASSPETGLGGEKLFF.

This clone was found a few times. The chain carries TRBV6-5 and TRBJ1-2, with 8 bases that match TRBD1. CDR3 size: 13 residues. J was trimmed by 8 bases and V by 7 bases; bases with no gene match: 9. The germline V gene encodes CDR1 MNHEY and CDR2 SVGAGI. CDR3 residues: CASKGQGALGYTF. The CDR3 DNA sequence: TGTGCCAGCAAGGGTCAGGGGGCGCTGGGCTACACCTTC.

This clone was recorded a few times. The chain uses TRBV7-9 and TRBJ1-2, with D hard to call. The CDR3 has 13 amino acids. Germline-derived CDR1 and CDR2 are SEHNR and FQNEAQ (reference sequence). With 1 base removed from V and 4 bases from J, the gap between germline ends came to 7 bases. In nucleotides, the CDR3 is TGTGCCAGCAGCTTAGGAGGGTTCTATGGCTACACCTTC. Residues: CASSLGGFYGYTF.

CDR3 sequence: CASSFGGSQETQYF. The CDR3 DNA sequence: TGTGCCAGCAGCTTCGGAGGGTCCCAAGAGACCCAGTACTTC. This rearrangement joins TRBV7-3 to TRBJ2-5; a weak D match, TRBD2 (6 bases). This CDR3 comprises 14 residues. Looked up from germline, CDR1 is SGHTA and CDR2 is FQGTGA. V gave up 3 bases and J gave up 1 base, with 9 bases separating them.

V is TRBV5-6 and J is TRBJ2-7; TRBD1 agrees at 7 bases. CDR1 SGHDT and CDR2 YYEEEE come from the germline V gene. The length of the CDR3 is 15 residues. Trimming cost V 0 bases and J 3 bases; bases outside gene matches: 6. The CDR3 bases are TGTGCCAGCAGCTTGGGGGGACAGACTTTCTACGAGCAGTACTTC. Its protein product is CASSLGGQTFYEQYF.

The CDR3 DNA follows: TGCGCCAGCAGCTTGGACAGGTTGAATCAGCCCCAGCATTTT. As protein: CASSLDRLNQPQHF. The J gene is TRBJ1-5, the V gene TRBV5-1, with D possibly matching TRBD1 (5 bases). Germline V lookup: CDR1 SGHRS, CDR2 YFSETQ. The CDR3 covers 14 residues. Between the trimmed V and J ends, which lost 0 bases and 4 bases, there was a span of 8 bases.